This T cell receptor (beta chain) was identified during a study of T-cell reconstitution after alpha-beta-depleted transplantation in children (dated by TCRdb to between 2015 and 2016). About the investigation overall: Using TCR repertoire profiling, the study quantitatively followed how T-cell immune reconstitution unfolded in children after TCRalphabeta/CD19-depleted allogeneic hematopoietic cell transplantation.

The library was produced with PCR. The listed sequencing device is Illumina HiSeq 2500. To normalize quantification of the TCRbeta repertoire, the TCR libraries were built with molecular barcoding that relied on unique molecular identifiers. TCRdb's own reprocessing of the public reads used fastp at Q25 and MiXCR and kept productive beta chains. Identical CDR3 proteins give one entry, which carries the most common genes and DNA. This sample is represented by 450,000 to 600,000 distinct CDR3 sequences; 13% of them were singletons. The leading ten clones occupy roughly 2.3% of the sample. Broad study findings and their caveats: Apparently early alphabetaT-cell count recovery about two months after transplant reportedly relied on only several hundred rapidly expanded clones derived from non-depleted graft cells. Hyperexpanded clone frequencies declined over subsequent months; after one year, T-cell counts and TCRbeta diversity were mostly attributed to newly produced T cells. In some patients, the high TCRbeta diversity seen at day 60 was put down to recipient T cells and intrathymic progenitors that had survived conditioning.

The treatment or condition label corresponds to: allogeneic hematopoietic cell transplantation with graft depleted of TCRalphabeta T cells and CD19 B cells. The transplant recipients were children given TCRalphabeta/CD19-depleted allogeneic hematopoietic cell grafts. The CDR3 covers 15 residues, taking in both the cysteine and the phenylalanine. Only the CDR3 portion is preserved as DNA: 45 bases, with reading frame beginning at the first base. The CDR1 and CDR2 encoded by the germline V gene are MNHEY and SVGAGI. V is trimmed back by 3 bases and J by 10 bases, and the junction contains 13 bases that no gene match accounts for. This clonotype was seen only a few times. The antigen this receptor binds is unknown. Per-nucleotide qualities are absent, and no much larger clonotype sits a single base away.

The chain joins TRBV6-5 to TRBJ2-7, and TRBD2 matches 9 of the central bases. Sequencing used PBMCs, mostly from graft donor cells, obtained 360 days after TCRalphabeta/CD19-depleted stem cell transplant. The TCR comes from a male patient younger than 18 who had a stem cell transplant for acute myeloid leukemia, so the T cells may come from the graft donor. The CDR3 sequence is CASSYAGTSLYAQYF. The nucleotide sequence is TGTGCCAGCAGTTATGCCGGGACTAGCCTCTACGCTCAGTACTTC.